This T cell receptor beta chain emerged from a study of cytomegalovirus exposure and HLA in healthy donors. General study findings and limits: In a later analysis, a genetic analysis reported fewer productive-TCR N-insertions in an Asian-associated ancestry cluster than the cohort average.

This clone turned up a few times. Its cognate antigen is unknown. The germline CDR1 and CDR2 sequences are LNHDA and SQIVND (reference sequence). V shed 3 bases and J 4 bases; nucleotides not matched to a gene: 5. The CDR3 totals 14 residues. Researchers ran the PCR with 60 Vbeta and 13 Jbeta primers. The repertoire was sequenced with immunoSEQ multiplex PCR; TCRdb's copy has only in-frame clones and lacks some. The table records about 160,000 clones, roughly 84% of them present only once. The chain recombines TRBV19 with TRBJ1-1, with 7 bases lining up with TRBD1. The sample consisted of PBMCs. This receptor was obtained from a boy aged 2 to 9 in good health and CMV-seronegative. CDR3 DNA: TGTGCCAGTAGTATGTCAGGGGACAGCACTGAAGCTTTCTTT. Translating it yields CASSMSGDSTEAFF.